This T cell receptor (beta chain) was documented in a study of regulatory T cells in long-lasting Graves disease. This clonotype counts as medium-sized. No antigen is known for it. Time point noted: newly diagnosed GD, antithyroid drugs for less than 3 months. PBMCs provided the RNA from which the TCR library was made. CDR3 length equals 10 residues. Germline CDR1 is SNHLY and CDR2 is FYNNEI. Trimming shortened V by 7 bases and J by 9 bases, and 7 bases separated the two germline ends. According to the study, TCR beta libraries were built with iRepertoire HTBI primers and CDR3-region Arm-PCR. MiXCR, applied by TCRdb to the multiplex PCR reads, yields one record per CDR3 protein. Seen here are some 220,000 distinct CDR3 sequences, roughly 20% observed once, and the top ten hold approximately 10%. General observations from the study: Sample size, which was small, may have reduced accuracy.

The data also belong to a second study, concerning T cells in Graves' hyperthyroidism and ophthalmopathy.

The TCR originated in a woman aged 30 to 39 with Graves disease. The sequencing used peripheral blood mononuclear cells (PBMCs), collected at new diagnosis, from a patient treated with antithyroid drugs. The V gene is TRBV2, the J gene TRBJ2-1; D remains unclear. DNA for the CDR3: TGTGCCAGCACGCGCAGTGAGCAGTTCTTC. Protein product: CASTRSEQFF. Complete variable domain (other parts from reference TRBV2 and TRBJ2-1): EPEVTQTPSHQVTQMGQEVILRCVPISNHLYFYWYRQILGQKVEFLVSFYNNEISEKSEIFDDQFSVERPDGSNFTLKIRSTKLEDSAMYFCASTRSEQFFGPGTRLTVL.